The clone carrying this TCR beta chain occurred many times. Its antigen is currently unknown. The V end lost 0 bases, the J end lost 6 bases, and 17 bases lay between the germline ends. This CDR3 is built from 15 residues. CDR1 SQVTM and CDR2 ANQGSEA come from the germline V gene. This entry comes from a study of T-cell reconstitution after alpha-beta-depleted transplantation in children. The TCRbeta library was prepared with unique molecular identifiers. TCRdb re-called the PCR reads through MiXCR, storing one row per CDR3 protein. Seen here are around 440,000 distinct CDR3 sequences, 8% to 11% observed once, and the top ten hold 2% to 2.5%. Findings and caveats of the study: T cells produced anew were the main source of T-cell counts and diversity one year after transplant. Reportedly, only several hundred clones from non-depleted graft cells drove alpha-beta T-cell counts at about two months. Recipient T cells and thymic progenitors that survived gave rise to the high TCRbeta diversity observed at day 60 in some patients.

The receptor's source is a child aged 2 to 9 with inherited bone marrow failure, due to receive a stem cell transplant. The starting material was PBMCs, obtained before TCRalphabeta/CD19-depleted stem cell transplant. The chain recombines TRBV29-1 with TRBJ1-2; D not certain. In DNA form, the CDR3 reads TGCAGCGTTGAAGACGGGCGGGGTTTGAGGGATGGCTACACCTTC. Translation gives CSVEDGRGLRDGYTF.